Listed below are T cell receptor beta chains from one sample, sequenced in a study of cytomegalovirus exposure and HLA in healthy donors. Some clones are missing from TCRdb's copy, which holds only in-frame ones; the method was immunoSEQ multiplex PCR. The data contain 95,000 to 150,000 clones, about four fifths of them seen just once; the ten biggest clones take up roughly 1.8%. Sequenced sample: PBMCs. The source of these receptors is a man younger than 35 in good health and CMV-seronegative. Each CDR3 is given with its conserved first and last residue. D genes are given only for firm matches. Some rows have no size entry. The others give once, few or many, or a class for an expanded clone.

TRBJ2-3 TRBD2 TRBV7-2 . CASSFDGGATDTQYF TGTGCCAGCAGCTTTGACGGGGGGGCCACCGATACGCAGTATTTT
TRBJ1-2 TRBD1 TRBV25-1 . CASSPPGQLYGYTF TGTGCCAGCAGTCCCCCGGGACAGCTTTATGGCTACACCTTC
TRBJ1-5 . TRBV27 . CGAGYSNQPQHF TGTGGGGCGGGGTATAGCAATCAGCCCCAGCATTTT
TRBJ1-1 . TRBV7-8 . CASSWAGSMNTEAFF TGTGCCAGCAGCTGGGCGGGGTCTATGAACACTGAAGCTTTCTTT
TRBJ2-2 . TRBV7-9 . CASSSGEGGNNGELFF TGTGCCAGCAGCTCTGGAGAGGGGGGGAACAACGGGGAGCTGTTTTTT
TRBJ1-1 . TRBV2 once CASSEGGGNTEAFF TGTGCCAGCAGTGAAGGAGGGGGTAACACTGAAGCTTTCTTT
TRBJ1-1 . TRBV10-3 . CASKRPGDTEAFF TGTGCCAGCAAACGACCGGGAGACACTGAAGCTTTCTTT
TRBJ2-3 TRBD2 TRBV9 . CASSLDSGGSTDTQYF TGTGCCAGCAGCCTTGATAGCGGGGGTTCCACAGATACGCAGTATTTT
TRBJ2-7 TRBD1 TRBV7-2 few CASSPKGDRVYEQYF TGTGCCAGCAGCCCTAAGGGGGACAGGGTCTACGAGCAGTACTTC
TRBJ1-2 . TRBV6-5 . CASSKQRDGRYGYTF TGTGCCAGCAGTAAACAGCGGGACGGCCGATATGGCTACACCTTC
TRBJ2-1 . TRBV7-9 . CASSPDSLVEQFF TGTGCCAGCAGCCCTGACTCCCTAGTTGAGCAGTTCTTC
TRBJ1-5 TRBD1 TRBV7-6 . CASSLGTGTSNQPQHF TGTGCCAGCAGCCTCGGGACAGGGACTAGCAATCAGCCCCAGCATTTT
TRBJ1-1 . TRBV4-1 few CASSPGNTEAFF TGCGCCAGCAGCCCAGGGAACACTGAAGCTTTCTTT
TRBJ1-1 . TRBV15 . CATSLFNTNTEAFF TGTGCCACCAGTCTCTTTAACACGAACACTGAAGCTTTCTTT
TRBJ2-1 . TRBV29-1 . CSVALASEQFF TGCAGCGTTGCTCTAGCCAGTGAGCAGTTCTTC
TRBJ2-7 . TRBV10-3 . CAISDSSVALSYEQYF TGTGCCATCAGCGATAGTAGCGTGGCCCTTTCCTACGAGCAGTACTTC
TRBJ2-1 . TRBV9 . CASSRGGLRSSYNEQFF TGTGCCAGCAGCAGGGGCGGTCTCCGAAGCTCCTACAATGAGCAGTTCTTC
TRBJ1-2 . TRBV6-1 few CASREPGIYGYTF TGTGCCAGCAGGGAACCAGGGATATATGGCTACACCTTC
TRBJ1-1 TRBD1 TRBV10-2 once CASRKDRGQGTEAFF TGCGCCAGCAGGAAAGACAGGGGGCAGGGCACTGAAGCTTTCTTT
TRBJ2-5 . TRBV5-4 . CASSLKGVHQETQYF TGTGCCAGCAGCTTGAAAGGGGTTCATCAAGAGACCCAGTACTTC
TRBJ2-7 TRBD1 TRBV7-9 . CASSLAPFGQGKSYEQYF TGTGCCAGCAGCTTAGCCCCCTTTGGACAGGGGAAAAGCTACGAGCAGTACTTC
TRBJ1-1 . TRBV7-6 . CASSLSPGVRTEAFF TGTGCCAGCAGCTTAAGTCCAGGGGTTCGGACTGAAGCTTTCTTT
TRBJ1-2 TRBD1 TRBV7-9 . CASSQTTGQVFYGYTF TGTGCCAGCAGCCAAACGACAGGGCAAGTCTTCTATGGCTACACCTTC
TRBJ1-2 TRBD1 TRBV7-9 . CASSASLGQGTGYTF TGTGCCAGCAGCGCCTCGCTGGGACAGGGGACTGGCTACACCTTC
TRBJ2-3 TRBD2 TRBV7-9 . CASSPQEAGGLDTQYF TGTGCCAGCAGCCCCCAAGAAGCGGGGGGGCTGGATACGCAGTATTTT
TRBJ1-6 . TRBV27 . CASSLLENSPLHF TGTGCCAGCAGTTTATTAGAGAATTCACCCCTCCACTTT
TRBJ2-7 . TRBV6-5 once CASSYSPSSYEQYF TGTGCCAGCAGTTACTCTCCTAGCTCCTACGAGCAGTACTTC
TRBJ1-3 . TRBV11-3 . CASSLGAAGNTIYF TGTGCCAGCAGCTTAGGGGCAGCTGGAAACACCATATATTTT
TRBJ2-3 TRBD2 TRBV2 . CATRLAGGSTDTQYF TGTGCCACGAGATTAGCGGGGGGATCAACAGATACGCAGTATTTT
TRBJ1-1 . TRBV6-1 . CASSEAVRGTEAFF TGTGCCAGCAGTGAGGCGGTTCGTGGAACTGAAGCTTTCTTT
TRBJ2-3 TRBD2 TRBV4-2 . CASSQGLAGGTDTQYF TGTGCCAGCAGCCAAGGACTAGCGGGGGGCACAGATACGCAGTATTTT
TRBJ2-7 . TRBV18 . CASSPKSGTFHEQYF TGTGCCAGCTCACCAAAAAGTGGGACTTTTCACGAGCAGTACTTC
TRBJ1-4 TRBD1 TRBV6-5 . CASSYSRTGSAEKLFF TGTGCCAGCAGTTACTCGAGGACAGGGTCTGCTGAAAAACTGTTTTTT
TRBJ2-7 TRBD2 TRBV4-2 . CASSQDSQRGPYEQYF TGTGCCAGCAGCCAAGATTCACAGCGGGGCCCCTACGAGCAGTACTTC
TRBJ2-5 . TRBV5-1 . CASSLSFETQYF TGCGCCAGCAGCTTGTCCTTTGAGACCCAGTACTTC
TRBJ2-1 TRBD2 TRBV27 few CASSGGLVLAQNEQFF TGTGCCAGCAGCGGCGGACTAGTCCTAGCCCAAAATGAGCAGTTCTTC
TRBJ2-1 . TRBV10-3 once CAISGMMGGDYNEQFF TGTGCCATCAGTGGCATGATGGGGGGAGACTACAATGAGCAGTTCTTC
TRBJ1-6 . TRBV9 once CASSERQAAYSPLHF TGTGCCAGCAGCGAGCGACAGGCCGCGTATTCACCCCTCCACTTT
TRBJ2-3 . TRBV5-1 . CASKQSGTDTQYF TGCGCCAGCAAACAGTCGGGCACAGATACGCAGTATTTT
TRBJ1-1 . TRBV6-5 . CAISEWNSNTEAFF TGTGCCATCAGTGAGTGGAACAGTAACACTGAAGCTTTCTTT
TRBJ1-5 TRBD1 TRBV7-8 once CASSSRGTGVQPQHF TGTGCCAGCAGCTCGAGAGGGACAGGGGTTCAGCCCCAGCATTTT
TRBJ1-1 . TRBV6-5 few CASLAGQGNTEAFF TGTGCCAGCTTAGCTGGGCAGGGGAACACTGAAGCTTTCTTT
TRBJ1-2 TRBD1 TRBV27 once CASRDRVYGYTF TGTGCCAGCAGGGACAGGGTCTATGGCTACACCTTC
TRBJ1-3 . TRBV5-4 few CASSLRRGSSGNTIYF TGTGCCAGCAGCTTGAGGAGGGGCTCCTCTGGAAACACCATATATTTT
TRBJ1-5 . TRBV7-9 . CASSLLQGPQHF TGTGCCAGCAGCTTGCTCCAGGGGCCCCAGCATTTT
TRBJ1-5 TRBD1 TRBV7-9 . CSSSSTGKRGQPQHF TGTTCCAGCAGCTCGACAGGGAAAAGGGGTCAGCCCCAGCATTTT
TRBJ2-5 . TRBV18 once CASSRELETQYF TGTGCCAGCTCACGGGAGTTAGAGACCCAGTACTTC
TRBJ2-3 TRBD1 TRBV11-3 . CASSSTGGTDTQYF TGTGCCAGCAGCTCGACAGGGGGCACAGATACGCAGTATTTT
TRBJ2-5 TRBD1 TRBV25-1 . CASSPGQMTYAGETQYF TGTGCCAGCAGTCCGGGACAGATGACCTATGCTGGAGAGACCCAGTACTTC
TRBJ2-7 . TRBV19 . CASSAFHREAEQYF TGTGCCAGTAGTGCCTTTCACAGGGAAGCCGAGCAGTACTTC
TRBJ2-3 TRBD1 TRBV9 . CASSSRSRTGVSDTQYF TGTGCCAGCAGCTCGCGTAGCCGGACAGGGGTGTCAGATACGCAGTATTTT
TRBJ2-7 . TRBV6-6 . CASSYGPSSYEQYF TGTGCCAGCAGTTACGGCCCCAGCTCCTACGAGCAGTACTTC
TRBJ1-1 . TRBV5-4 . CASSAVNTEAFF TGTGCCAGCAGCGCGGTGAACACTGAAGCTTTCTTT
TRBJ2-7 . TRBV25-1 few CASSDSYEQYF TGTGCCAGCAGTGACAGCTACGAGCAGTACTTC
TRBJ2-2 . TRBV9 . CASSLRVTGELFF TGTGCCAGCAGCCTCAGGGTCACCGGGGAGCTGTTTTTT
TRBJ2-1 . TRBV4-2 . CASSQVVPFSVEQFF TGTGCCAGCAGCCAAGTAGTCCCCTTCTCGGTTGAGCAGTTCTTC
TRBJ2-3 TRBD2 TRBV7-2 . CASSLASASGSTDTQYF TGTGCCAGCAGCTTAGCGTCGGCTAGCGGCAGCACAGATACGCAGTATTTT
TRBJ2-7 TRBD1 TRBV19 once CASRTTGGAYEQYF TGTGCCAGTAGAACTACAGGGGGAGCCTACGAGCAGTACTTC
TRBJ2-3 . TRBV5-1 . CASSLIGEDTQYF TGCGCCAGCAGCTTGATTGGGGAGGATACGCAGTATTTT